A single sample gave rise to the 14 T cell receptor beta chains below, sequenced in a study of blood T cell repertoires in COVID-19. Some clones are missing from TCRdb's copy, which holds only in-frame ones; the method was immunoSEQ multiplex PCR. The sample lists around 130,000 clones; over 70% were seen once. Source material: peripheral blood. These receptors all stem from an elderly man with acute or convalescent COVID-19.

This chain connects TRBV7-2 to TRBJ1-3, with D possibly TRBD1 on 6 matching bases. Germline loops: CDR1 SGHTA, CDR2 FQGNSA. The germline V and J ends were trimmed by 8 bases and 1 base, with 12 bases remaining between them. The CDR3 contains 14 residues. The CDR3 region is CASGGGYSGNTIYF. The CDR3 DNA is TGTGCCAGCGGGGGCGGCTATTCTGGAAACACCATATATTTT.

A word on this clone: Additional DNA sequences in this sample encode the identical CDR3. This chain connects TRBV7-6 to TRBJ2-7, with a weak D call TRBD1 (6 bases). CDR3 length equals 15 residues. CDR1 is SGHVS, CDR2 FNYEAQ, per germline. Trimming took off 5 bases at V and 0 bases at J, with 14 bases between the two ends. CDR3 residues: CASSRQGGISYEQYF. CDR3 nucleotides: TGTGCCAGCAGCCGTCAAGGGGGAATCTCCTACGAGCAGTACTTC.

In its sample, this clone was seen a few times. This chain uses TRBV2 with TRBJ1-4; the D gene is possibly TRBD1 (5 bases). Germline V gives CDR1 SNHLY, CDR2 FYNNEI. With 8 bases removed from V and 0 bases from J, the gap between germline ends came to 13 bases. This CDR3 has 15 amino acids. CDR3 DNA sequence: TGTGCCAGCCGGCAGGGTAGAGCAACTAATGAAAAACTGTTTTTT. Translation gives CASRQGRATNEKLFF.

In this sample, this clone turned up once. The J gene is TRBJ2-3, the V gene TRBV6-4, with 7 nucleotides matching TRBD2. This CDR3 is built from 13 residues. The junction had 2 bases not matched to a gene; V was cut back by 0 bases and J by 8 bases. CDR1 and CDR2 (germline): MRHNA, SNTAGT. For the CDR3, the DNA is TGTGCCAGCAGTGACTCTGGGGGGGTTACGCAGTATTTT. This encodes CASSDSGGVTQYF.

This clone was detected many times. This chain joins TRBV9 and TRBJ1-4, with 9 positions matching TRBD1. Germline assignment: CDR1 SGDLS and CDR2 YYNGEE. The CDR3 spans 16 residues. With V trimmed by 1 base and J by 6 bases, 7 bases remained unmatched. CDR3 loop: CASSVIPRDRDEKLFF. DNA for the CDR3: TGTGCCAGCAGCGTAATCCCCCGGGACAGGGATGAAAAACTGTTTTTT.

V gene TRBV7-2 combines with J gene TRBJ1-1; 7 nucleotides line up with TRBD1. The CDR3 has 15 amino acids. Trimming removed 5 bases from V and 0 bases from J; junction bases left unmatched: 6. Germline lookup yields CDR1 SGHTA and CDR2 FQGNSA. This CDR3 reads CASSPRTGMNTEAFF. CDR3 coding DNA: TGTGCCAGCAGCCCACGGACAGGAATGAACACTGAAGCTTTCTTT.

This clone has a single count. The chain has TRBV27 and TRBJ1-3, with a possible D match to TRBD1 (5 bases). In germline, CDR1 is MNHEY, CDR2 SMNVEV (reference sequence). Trimming cost V 6 bases and J 0 bases, with 15 bases left between them. The CDR3 is made up of 16 amino acids. For the CDR3, the DNA is TGTGCCAGCAGGGGGCTGGGCGGGAGCTCTGGAAACACCATATATTTT. Translated: CASRGLGGSSGNTIYF.

The chain carries TRBV5-4 and TRBJ1-2; D unresolved. Trimming took 1 base from V and 0 from J, leaving 7 bases between them. The CDR3 length is 14 residues. Germline V gives CDR1 SGHNT, CDR2 YYREEE (reference sequence). CDR3 DNA sequence: TGTGCCAGCAGCTTGATGGGAGCTAACTATGGCTACACCTTC. It specifies CASSLMGANYGYTF.

The chain combines TRBV27 with TRBJ2-2; 7 bases fit TRBD2. Germline trimming cut 5 bases from V and 2 bases from J; bases unmatched to any gene: 8. The germline CDR1 and CDR2 sequences are MNHEY and SMNVEV (reference sequence). This CDR3 region has 16 residues. CDR3 DNA sequence: TGTGCCAGCAGTAGAGGGACTACCTTTAACACCGGGGAGCTGTTTTTT. It encodes CASSRGTTFNTGELFF.

The chain combines TRBV7-6 with TRBJ2-5; TRBD2 matches 9 bases. The CDR3 runs 14 residues. From germline, CDR1 is SGHVS and CDR2 FNYEAQ. Trimming at V came to 5 bases and at J to 5 bases, leaving 6 bases not matched to a gene. CDR3 DNA sequence: TGTGCCAGCAGCCGCGGGGGGGCCATGGAGACCCAGTACTTC. It specifies CASSRGGAMETQYF. The full variable domain, rest sourced from reference TRBV7-6 and TRBJ2-5, is GAGVSQSPRYKVTKRGQDVALRCDPISGHVSLYWYRQALGQGPEFLTYFNYEAQQDKSGLPNDRFSAERPEGSISTLTIQRTEQRDSAMYRCASSRGGAMETQYFGPGTRLLVL.

The rearrangement joins TRBV5-6 to TRBJ2-2, with TRBD1 identical over 7 bases. Germline V gives CDR1 SGHDT, CDR2 YYEEEE. Trimming removed 3 bases from V and 2 bases from J; junction bases left unmatched: 7. CDR3 length: 16 residues. The DNA of the CDR3 is TGTGCCAGCAGCTCCTGGTCAGGGGGTAACACCGGGGAGCTGTTTTTT. As protein: CASSSWSGGNTGELFF.

This clone was recorded once. The J gene is TRBJ2-1, the V gene TRBV6-1; D not resolved. Trimming removed 4 bases from V and 0 bases from J, with 13 bases in between. This CDR3 spans 16 amino acids. Germline CDR1 reads MNHNS; CDR2 reads SASEGT. The CDR3 loop is CASSGMLARSYNEQFF. The CDR3 region has the DNA TGTGCCAGCAGTGGGATGTTAGCACGCTCCTACAATGAGCAGTTCTTC.

V gene TRBV2 combines with J gene TRBJ2-1; 10 nucleotides agree with TRBD2. J lost 7 bases, V lost 6 bases, and 18 bases had no gene match. Germline V gives CDR1 SNHLY, CDR2 FYNNEI. The length of the CDR3 is 18 residues. As DNA, the CDR3 is TGTGCCAGCAGGACAGGGACGAAGCGGGGGGGCTGGGAAAATGAGCAGTTCTTC. Translating it yields CASRTGTKRGGWENEQFF. Based on the CDR3 plus reference TRBV2 and TRBJ2-1, the full variable domain is EPEVTQTPSHQVTQMGQEVILRCVPISNHLYFYWYRQILGQKVEFLVSFYNNEISEKSEIFDDQFSVERPDGSNFTLKIRSTKLEDSAMYFCASRTGTKRGGWENEQFFGPGTRLTVL.

This chain connects TRBV18 to TRBJ2-1; no clear D. With 0 bases removed from V and 8 bases from J, the gap between germline ends came to 11 bases. The CDR3 consists of 14 residues. Germline V gives CDR1 KGHSH, CDR2 LQKENI. The CDR3 DNA follows: TGTGCCAGCTCACCACCGCCCTTTTCGGATGAGCAGTTCTTC. Encoded protein: CASSPPPFSDEQFF.